These 13 T cell receptor beta chains share one sample of origin, sequenced in a study of T cell responses to AZD1222 COVID-19 vaccine. Assay: immunoSEQ multiplex PCR; the TCRdb copy retains only in-frame clones and omits some. The table includes more than 95,000 clones, approximately 90% detected once. Source: peripheral blood, taken 28 days after the second AZD1222 dose. These TCRs come from an adult who received the AZD1222 COVID-19 vaccine.

This chain links TRBV4-1 with TRBJ2-1; weak D call: TRBD1 (6 bases). V lost 4 bases to trimming and J lost 5 bases, with 18 bases between them. The CDR3 extends over 16 amino acids. The V gene's germline CDR1 is MGHRA and CDR2 YSYEKL. CDR3 DNA sequence: TGCGCCAGCAGCCTTCCAACAGGGAGTCGGAACAATGAGCAGTTCTTC. As protein: CASSLPTGSRNNEQFF.

This rearrangement joins TRBV6-4 to TRBJ1-1; no reliable D call. The CDR3 extends over 13 amino acids. Germline V gives CDR1 MRHNA, CDR2 SNTAGT. Between the trimmed V and J ends, which lost 0 bases and 6 bases, there was a span of 8 bases. The CDR3 sequence is CASSDSLFSEAFF. The CDR3 nucleotides are TGTGCCAGCAGTGACTCGTTGTTCTCTGAAGCTTTCTTT.

The chain has TRBV5-5 and TRBJ2-7; TRBD1 is a possible D gene (6 bases). The germline V and J ends were trimmed by 4 bases and 2 bases, with 16 bases remaining between them. The CDR3 spans 15 residues. From germline, CDR1 is SGHKS and CDR2 YYEKEE (reference sequence). The CDR3 loop reads CASSLGDTATYEQYF. CDR3 DNA: TGTGCCAGCAGCCTTGGGGACACCGCAACCTACGAGCAGTACTTC.

This chain connects TRBV5-1 to TRBJ2-5, with D possibly being TRBD1 (6 bases). Trimming removed 4 bases at V and 3 bases at J, with 19 bases between. Germline V gene data show CDR1 as SGHRS and CDR2 as YFSETQ. This CDR3 contains 16 residues. The CDR3 DNA follows: TGCGCCAGCAGCCGGGCCCCCGCAGGGGCGGAAGAGACCCAGTACTTC. Residues: CASSRAPAGAEETQYF.

The V and J genes are TRBV14 and TRBJ1-2, with D unresolved. The CDR3 runs to 15 residues. Germline V gene lookup returns CDR1 SGHDN and CDR2 FVKESK. V was cut by 1 base and J by 0 bases, with 9 bases left in between. For the CDR3, the DNA is TGTGCCAGCAGCCAAGTTCCCTCCTCTAACTATGGCTACACCTTC. Translation: CASSQVPSSNYGYTF.

The chain has TRBV29-1 and TRBJ2-5; D call uncertain. V dropped 6 bases and J dropped 0 bases, with 11 bases sitting between them. The CDR3 sequence is 13 residues long. Germline V gene data show CDR1 as SQVTM and CDR2 as ANQGSEA. Here the CDR3 reads CSVKTPYQETQYF. The CDR3 DNA reads as TGCAGCGTAAAGACACCGTACCAAGAGACCCAGTACTTC.

The genes are TRBV5-1 and TRBJ2-5; the match to TRBD2 covers 10 bases. Germline loops: CDR1 SGHRS, CDR2 YFSETQ. CDR3 length: 15 amino acids. J gave up 6 bases and V 0 bases, and 5 bases lay outside the gene matches. Here the CDR3 DNA reads TGCGCCAGCAGCTTGGGGTCTAGCGGGAGTCAGACCCAGTACTTC. Protein sequence: CASSLGSSGSQTQYF.

This chain links TRBV5-1 with TRBJ2-1, with TRBD2 matching 12 bases. Germline CDR1 SGHRS, CDR2 YFSETQ. Losses at the gene ends were 5 bases for V and 0 bases for J; bases not matched to a gene: 6. The CDR3 consists of 17 residues. The CDR3 loop reads CASRTSGSARSYNEQFF. The CDR3, as DNA: TGCGCCAGCAGGACTAGCGGGAGCGCACGCTCCTACAATGAGCAGTTCTTC.

This clone showed up just once. This chain links TRBV19 with TRBJ1-5, with a weak D call TRBD1 (6 bases). Germline assignment: CDR1 LNHDA and CDR2 SQIVND (reference sequence). The V and J ends lost 8 bases and 2 bases respectively, with 10 bases between them. This CDR3 is built from 13 residues. The CDR3 here is CASSTGRNQPQHF. CDR3 DNA sequence: TGTGCCAGTTCCACAGGGCGCAATCAGCCCCAGCATTTT.

The rearrangement uses TRBV2 and TRBJ1-2; weak D call: TRBD1 (5 bases). The V gene's germline CDR1 is SNHLY and CDR2 FYNNEI. The CDR3 loop spans 13 amino acids. Between the trimmed V and J ends, which lost 3 bases and 8 bases, there was a span of 13 bases. The CDR3 here is CASSEGSWGGYTF. CDR3 coding DNA: TGTGCCAGCAGTGAGGGTTCTTGGGGGGGCTACACCTTC.

This chain connects TRBV5-1 to TRBJ2-1; 7 bases map to TRBD2. The CDR3 consists of 15 residues. From germline, CDR1 is SGHRS and CDR2 YFSETQ. J gave up 3 bases and V 9 bases, and 12 bases lay outside the gene matches. The CDR3 sequence: CATNRGDHNYNEQFF. In DNA form, the CDR3 reads TGCGCCACCAATCGGGGGGACCATAACTACAATGAGCAGTTCTTC.

The J gene is TRBJ2-1, the V gene TRBV10-3; TRBD2 matches at 8 bases. The germline gives CDR1 ENHRY, CDR2 SYGVKD. The J segment lost 10 bases and the V segment lost 7 bases, leaving 9 bases of the junction unmatched. The CDR3 consists of 13 residues. The CDR3 spells CAITPELAEEQFF. CDR3 nucleotides: TGTGCCATCACCCCTGAACTAGCGGAAGAGCAGTTCTTC.

This clone has just a few counts. The rearrangement uses TRBV7-9 and TRBJ1-3, with D tentatively TRBD1 (5 bases). CDR1 is SEHNR, CDR2 FQNEAQ, per germline (reference sequence). This CDR3 has 14 residues. V gave up 3 bases and J gave up 4 bases, with 10 bases separating them. This chain's CDR3 is CASSLGDAGNTIYF. Written as DNA, the CDR3 is TGTGCCAGCAGCTTGGGGGACGCGGGAAACACCATATATTTT. Filled out from reference TRBV7-9 and TRBJ1-3, the complete variable domain reads DTGVSQNPRHKITKRGQNVTFRCDPISEHNRLYWYRQTLGQGPEFLTYFQNEAQLEKSRLLSDRFSAERPKGSFSTLEIQRTEQGDSAMYLCASSLGDAGNTIYFGEGSWLTVV.